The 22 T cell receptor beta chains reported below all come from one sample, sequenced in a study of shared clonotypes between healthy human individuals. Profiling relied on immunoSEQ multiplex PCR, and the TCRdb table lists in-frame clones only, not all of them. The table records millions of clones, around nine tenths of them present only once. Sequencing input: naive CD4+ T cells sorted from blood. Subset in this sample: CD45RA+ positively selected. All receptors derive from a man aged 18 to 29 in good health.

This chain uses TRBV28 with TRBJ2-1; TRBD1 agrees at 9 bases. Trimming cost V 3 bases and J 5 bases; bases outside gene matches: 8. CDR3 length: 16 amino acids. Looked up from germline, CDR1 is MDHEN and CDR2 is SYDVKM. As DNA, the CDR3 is TGTGCCAGCAGTTTCTCCGGGACAGGGCCCCACAATGAGCAGTTCTTC. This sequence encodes CASSFSGTGPHNEQFF.

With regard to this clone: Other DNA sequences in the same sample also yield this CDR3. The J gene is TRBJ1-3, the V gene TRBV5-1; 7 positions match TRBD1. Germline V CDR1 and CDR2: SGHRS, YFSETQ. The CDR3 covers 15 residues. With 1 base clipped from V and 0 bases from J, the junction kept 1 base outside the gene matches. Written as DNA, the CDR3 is TGCGCCAGCAGCTTGACAGGGGTCTCTGGAAACACCATATATTTT. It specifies CASSLTGVSGNTIYF.

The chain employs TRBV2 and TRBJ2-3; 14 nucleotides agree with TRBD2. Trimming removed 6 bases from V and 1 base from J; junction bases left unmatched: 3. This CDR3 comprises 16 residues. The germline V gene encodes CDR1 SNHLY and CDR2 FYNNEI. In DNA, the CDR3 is TGTGCCAGCAGGATGACTAGCGGGGGGGGCACAGATACGCAGTATTTT. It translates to CASRMTSGGGTDTQYF.

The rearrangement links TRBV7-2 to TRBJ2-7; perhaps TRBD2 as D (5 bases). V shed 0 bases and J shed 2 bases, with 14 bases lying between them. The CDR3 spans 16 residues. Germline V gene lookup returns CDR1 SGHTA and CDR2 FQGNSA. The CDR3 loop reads CASSLATGWGAYEQYF. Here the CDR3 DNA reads TGTGCCAGCAGCTTAGCAACGGGGTGGGGAGCCTACGAGCAGTACTTC.

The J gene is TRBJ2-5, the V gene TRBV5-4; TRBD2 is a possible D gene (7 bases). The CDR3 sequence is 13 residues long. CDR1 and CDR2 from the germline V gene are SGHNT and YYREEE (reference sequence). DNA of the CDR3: TGTGTCTGGGGCGGGGGCCTCGGAGAGACCCAGTACTTC. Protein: CVWGGGLGETQYF.

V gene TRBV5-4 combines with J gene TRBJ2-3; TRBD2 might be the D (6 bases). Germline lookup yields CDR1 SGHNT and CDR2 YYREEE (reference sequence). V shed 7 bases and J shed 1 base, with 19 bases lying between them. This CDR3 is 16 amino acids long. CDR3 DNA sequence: TGTGCCAGCGCGGAGTGGCTCGGGGGAGGCACAGATACGCAGTATTTT. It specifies CASAEWLGGGTDTQYF.

CDR3 sequence reads: CASSLGPGPGEKLFF. The CDR3 nucleotides read TGTGCCAGCAGCTTGGGTCCAGGGCCGGGTGAAAAACTGTTTTTT. The V and J genes are TRBV5-4 and TRBJ1-4; maybe TRBD1 (5 bases). Trimming removed 0 bases from V and 7 bases from J, with 13 bases in between. Germline lookup yields CDR1 SGHNT and CDR2 YYREEE (reference sequence). The CDR3 covers 15 residues.

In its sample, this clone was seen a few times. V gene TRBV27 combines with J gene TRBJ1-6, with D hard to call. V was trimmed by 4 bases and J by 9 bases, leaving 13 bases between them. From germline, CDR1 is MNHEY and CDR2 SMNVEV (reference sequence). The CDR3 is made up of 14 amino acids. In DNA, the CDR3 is TGTGCCAGCAGTTCCAGGTTATCGGGTTCACCCCTCCACTTT. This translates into CASSSRLSGSPLHF.

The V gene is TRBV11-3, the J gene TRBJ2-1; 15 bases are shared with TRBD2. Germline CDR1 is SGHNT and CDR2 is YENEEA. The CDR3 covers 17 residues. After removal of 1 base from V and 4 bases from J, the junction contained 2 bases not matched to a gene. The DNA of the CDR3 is TGTGCCAGCAGCTTAGGGACTAGCGGGAGGGGGTACAATGAGCAGTTCTTC. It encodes CASSLGTSGRGYNEQFF.

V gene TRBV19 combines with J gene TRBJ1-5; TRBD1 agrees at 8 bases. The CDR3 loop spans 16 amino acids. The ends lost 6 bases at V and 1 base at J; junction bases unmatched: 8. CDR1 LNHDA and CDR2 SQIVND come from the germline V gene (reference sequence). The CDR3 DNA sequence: TGTGCCAGTAGAGAGGACAGGGAACGAAGCAATCAGCCCCAGCATTTT. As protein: CASREDRERSNQPQHF.

CDR3 sequence (DNA): TGTGCCAGCAGTTCGGGGGGCAGCACTGAAGCTTTCTTT. This translates into CASSSGGSTEAFF. The chain couples TRBV6-5 to TRBJ1-1; D is perhaps TRBD1 (6 bases). The CDR3 consists of 13 residues. Germline lookup yields CDR1 MNHEY and CDR2 SVGAGI. V dropped 4 bases and J dropped 4 bases, with 10 bases sitting between them.

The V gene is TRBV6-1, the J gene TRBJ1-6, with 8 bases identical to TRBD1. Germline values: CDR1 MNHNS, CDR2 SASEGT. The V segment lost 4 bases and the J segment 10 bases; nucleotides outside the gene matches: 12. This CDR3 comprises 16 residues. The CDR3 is CASSVQDRVKSSPLHF. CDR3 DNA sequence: TGTGCCAGCAGTGTTCAGGACAGGGTAAAAAGCTCACCCCTCCACTTT.

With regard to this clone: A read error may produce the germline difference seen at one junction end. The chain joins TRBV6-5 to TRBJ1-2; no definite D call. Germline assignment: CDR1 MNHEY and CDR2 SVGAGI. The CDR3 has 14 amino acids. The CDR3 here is CASSHSTPMKGYTF. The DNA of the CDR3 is TGTGCCAGCAGTCACTCAACTCCGATGAAAGGCTACACCTTC.

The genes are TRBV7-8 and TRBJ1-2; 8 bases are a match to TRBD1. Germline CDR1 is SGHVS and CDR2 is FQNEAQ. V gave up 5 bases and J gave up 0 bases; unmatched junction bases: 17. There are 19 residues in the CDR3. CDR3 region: CASSGTSRDRTATNYGYTF. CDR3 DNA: TGTGCCAGCAGCGGAACGTCCCGGGACAGGACCGCCACTAACTATGGCTACACCTTC.

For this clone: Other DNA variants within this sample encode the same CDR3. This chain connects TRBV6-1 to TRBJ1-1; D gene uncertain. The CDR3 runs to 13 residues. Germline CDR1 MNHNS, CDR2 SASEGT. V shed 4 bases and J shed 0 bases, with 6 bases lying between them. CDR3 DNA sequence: TGTGCCAGCAGTGGAGTTCTGAACACTGAAGCTTTCTTT. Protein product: CASSGVLNTEAFF.

The CDR3 here is CASKPREGMIEKLFF. CDR3 coding DNA: TGTGCCAGTAAGCCCAGGGAGGGCATGATCGAAAAACTGTTTTTT. This chain joins TRBV19 and TRBJ1-4; perhaps TRBD1 as D (5 bases). Trimming cost V 7 bases and J 8 bases, with 20 bases left between them. This CDR3 comprises 15 residues. The germline V gene has CDR1 LNHDA and CDR2 SQIVND (reference sequence).

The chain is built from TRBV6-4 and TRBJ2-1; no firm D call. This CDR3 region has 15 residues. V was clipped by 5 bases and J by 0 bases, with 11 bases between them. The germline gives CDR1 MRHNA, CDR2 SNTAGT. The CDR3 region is CASSMTGTSYNEQFF. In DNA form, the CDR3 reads TGTGCCAGCAGTATGACCGGAACCTCCTACAATGAGCAGTTCTTC.

CDR3 in amino acids: CASSLALVITNEQFF. The CDR3 DNA reads TGCGCCAGCAGCTTGGCCCTCGTCATCACAAATGAGCAGTTCTTC. This chain joins TRBV5-1 and TRBJ2-1; D is ambiguous. CDR1 is SGHRS, CDR2 YFSETQ, per germline. V was shortened by 0 bases and J by 7 bases, with 14 bases between the two germline ends. CDR3 size: 15 residues.

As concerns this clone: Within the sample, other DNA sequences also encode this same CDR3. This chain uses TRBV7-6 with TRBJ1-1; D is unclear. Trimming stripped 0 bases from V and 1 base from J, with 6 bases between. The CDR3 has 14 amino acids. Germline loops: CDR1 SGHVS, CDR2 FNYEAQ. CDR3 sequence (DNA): TGTGCCAGCAGCTTAGCATCGGGGAACACTGAAGCTTTCTTT. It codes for CASSLASGNTEAFF.

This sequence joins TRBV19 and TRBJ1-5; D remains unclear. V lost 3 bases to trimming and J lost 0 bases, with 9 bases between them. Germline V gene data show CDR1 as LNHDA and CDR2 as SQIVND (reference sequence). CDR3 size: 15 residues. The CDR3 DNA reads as TGTGCCAGTAGTATTGGGCGATCTAGCAATCAGCCCCAGCATTTT. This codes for CASSIGRSSNQPQHF.

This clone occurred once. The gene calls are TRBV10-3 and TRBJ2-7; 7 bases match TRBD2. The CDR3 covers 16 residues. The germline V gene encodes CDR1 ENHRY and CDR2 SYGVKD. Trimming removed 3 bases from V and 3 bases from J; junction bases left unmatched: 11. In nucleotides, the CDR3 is TGTGCCATCAGTGACGGTAGGCTAGCGGCGATCTACGAGCAGTACTTC. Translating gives CAISDGRLAAIYEQYF.

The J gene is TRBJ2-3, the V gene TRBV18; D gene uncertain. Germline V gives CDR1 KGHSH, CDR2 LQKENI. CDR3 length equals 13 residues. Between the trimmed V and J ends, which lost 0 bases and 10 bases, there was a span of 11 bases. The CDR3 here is CASSPPNEDAQYF. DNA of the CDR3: TGTGCCAGCTCACCACCAAACGAGGATGCGCAGTATTTT. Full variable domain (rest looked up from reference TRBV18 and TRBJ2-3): NAGVMQNPRHLVRRRGQEARLRCSPMKGHSHVYWYRQLPEEGLKFMVYLQKENIIDESGMPKERFSAEFPKEGPSILRIQQVVRGDSAAYFCASSPPNEDAQYFGPGTRLTVL.